This entry lists 6 T cell receptor beta chains sequenced from one sample in a study of T-cell reconstitution after alpha-beta-depleted transplantation in children. TCRbeta library construction was performed incorporating unique molecular identifiers. Via MiXCR, TCRdb re-called the PCR reads, giving one row per CDR3 protein. The table has 330,000 or so distinct CDR3 sequences, about 7.3% seen once. Study-wide points: T-cell counts and diversity at one year following transplant were attributed mainly to newly produced T cells.

Their recognized antigens are unknown. The sample was peripheral blood, taken 360 days after TCRalphabeta/CD19-depleted stem cell transplant. Receptor source: a female patient between 2 and 15 years old who had a stem cell transplant for Fanconi anemia, so the T cells may come from the graft donor.

This clonotype was recorded a few times. This sequence joins TRBV15 and TRBJ2-3, with unresolved D. The CDR3 length is 12 residues. Germline-derived CDR1 and CDR2 are LNHNV and YYDKDF (reference sequence). V shed 5 bases and J shed 10 bases, with 13 bases lying between them. This chain's CDR3 is CATSLGRASQYF. In DNA, the CDR3 is TGTGCCACCAGCCTCGGACGAGCCTCGCAGTATTTT. The complete variable domain, with remaining parts taken from reference TRBV15 and TRBJ2-3, reads DAMVIQNPRYQVTQFGKPVTLSCSQTLNHNVMYWYQQKSSQAPKLLFHYYDKDFNNEADTPDNFQSRRPNTSFCFLDIRSPGLGDTAMYLCATSLGRASQYFGPGTRLTVL.

This clonotype was detected only a few times. This chain uses TRBV4-3 with TRBJ1-1, with D possibly TRBD1 on 5 matching bases. The V end lost 0 bases, the J end lost 14 bases, and 13 bases lay between the germline ends. Germline lookup yields CDR1 LGHNA and CDR2 YSLEER. This CDR3 spans 12 amino acids. CDR3 DNA: TGCGCCAGCAGCCAAGATCTGGGGGAGATCTTCTTT. Its translation is CASSQDLGEIFF.

This clonotype was found many times. The chain recombines TRBV5-8 with TRBJ2-1; tentative D call: TRBD1 (6 bases). Germline-derived CDR1 and CDR2 are SGHTS and YDEGEE. The CDR3 sequence is 16 residues long. Trimming left V 3 bases short and J 3 bases short, with 16 bases between. DNA for the CDR3: TGTGCCAGCAGCTCGTATAGGGACACCTACTACAATGAGCAGTTCTTC. Residues: CASSSYRDTYYNEQFF.

Only a few counts were recorded for this clonotype. The rearrangement joins TRBV11-2 to TRBJ2-1; D not resolved. The CDR3 covers 17 residues. Trimming pared 0 bases from V and 0 bases from J, leaving 12 bases between. Germline lookup yields CDR1 SGHAT and CDR2 FQNNGV. The CDR3 DNA sequence: TGTGCCAGCAGCTTAGACCCTCATAAGATCTCCTACAATGAGCAGTTCTTC. This codes for CASSLDPHKISYNEQFF.

This clonotype was recorded many times. The chain employs TRBV7-9 and TRBJ2-7; 7 bases are a match to TRBD1. Germline CDR1 and CDR2: SEHNR and FQNEAQ (reference sequence). The CDR3 has 16 amino acids. V dropped 2 bases and J dropped 5; count of bases not matched to a gene: 12. CDR3 in DNA: TGTGCCAGCAGCTTACTGGGACAGACCGAACCTGACGAGCAGTACTTC. Protein: CASSLLGQTEPDEQYF.

This clonotype was seen ten or more times. The rearrangement joins TRBV20-1 to TRBJ2-5; 10 bases align to TRBD1. Germline V gene lookup returns CDR1 DFQATT and CDR2 SNEGSKA (reference sequence). The CDR3 is 14 residues long. V gave up 6 bases and J gave up 5 bases; unmatched junction bases: 9. CDR3 loop: CSALGQGVRETQYF. Here the CDR3 DNA reads TGCAGTGCGTTAGGACAGGGGGTGAGGGAGACCCAGTACTTC.